Listed here is a single TCR beta chain. Its antigen is unknown. The data belong to a study of PD-1 blockade in classical Hodgkin lymphoma. Notes on the study in general: Reported findings placed baseline TCR diversity lower in newly diagnosed patients (compared with healthy donors).

Specified time point: newly diagnosed, previously untreated cHL patient sample. Thawed PBMCs underwent magnetic negative selection to obtain purified CD8+ T cells. Researchers used newly diagnosed, untreated classical Hodgkin lymphoma PBMCs for comparison. This CDR3 spans 17 amino acids. Germline CDR1 and CDR2: SGHNT and YYREEE (reference sequence). V gave up 4 bases and J gave up 1 base; unmatched junction bases: 11. Assay used: immunoSEQ multiplex PCR; TCRdb lists only in-frame clones, some missing. The data hold about 10,000 clones, with 80% to 95% observed a single time. The chain combines TRBV5-4 with TRBJ2-5; the match to TRBD1 covers 9 bases. This clonotype originated in a human donor with classical Hodgkin lymphoma. The material sequenced was CD8+ T cells from blood. The CDR3 region has the DNA TGTGCCAGCAGCCCATGGACAGGGGCACTATCCCAAGAGACCCAGTACTTC. Translation gives CASSPWTGALSQETQYF.